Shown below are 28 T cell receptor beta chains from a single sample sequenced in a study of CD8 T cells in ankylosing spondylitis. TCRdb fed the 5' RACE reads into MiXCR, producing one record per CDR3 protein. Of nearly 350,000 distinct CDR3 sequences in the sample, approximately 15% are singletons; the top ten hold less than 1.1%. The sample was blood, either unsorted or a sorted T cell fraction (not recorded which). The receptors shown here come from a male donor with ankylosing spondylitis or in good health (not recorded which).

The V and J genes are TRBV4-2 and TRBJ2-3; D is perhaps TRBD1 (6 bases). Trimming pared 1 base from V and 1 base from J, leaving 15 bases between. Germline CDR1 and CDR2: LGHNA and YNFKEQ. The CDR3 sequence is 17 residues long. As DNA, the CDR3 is TGTGCCAGCAGCCAAGTCTTACGGAAGGGGGGCACAGATACGCAGTATTTT. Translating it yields CASSQVLRKGGTDTQYF.

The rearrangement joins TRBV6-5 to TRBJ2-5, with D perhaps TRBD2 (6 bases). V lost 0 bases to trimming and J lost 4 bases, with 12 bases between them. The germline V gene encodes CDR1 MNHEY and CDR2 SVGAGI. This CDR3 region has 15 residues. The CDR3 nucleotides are TGTGCCAGCAGTTACTCGTCAGGAGGGCGAGAGACCCAGTACTTC. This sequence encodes CASSYSSGGRETQYF.

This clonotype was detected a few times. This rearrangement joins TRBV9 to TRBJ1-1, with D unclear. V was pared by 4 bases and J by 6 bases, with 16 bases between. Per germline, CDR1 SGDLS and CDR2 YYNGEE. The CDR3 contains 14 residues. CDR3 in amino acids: CASSLGGRVAEAFF. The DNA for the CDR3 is TGTGCCAGCAGCCTAGGAGGAAGGGTCGCTGAAGCTTTCTTT.

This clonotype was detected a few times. The CDR3 coding sequence is TGCAGTGCTAGGGGGGAGTTAAGCAATGAGCAGTTCTTC. Translation: CSARGELSNEQFF. This sequence joins TRBV20-1 and TRBJ2-1; the D call may be TRBD1 or TRBD2 (5 bases each). V was shortened by 3 bases and J by 6 bases, with 12 bases between the two germline ends. This CDR3 comprises 13 residues. From germline, CDR1 is DFQATT and CDR2 SNEGSKA (reference sequence).

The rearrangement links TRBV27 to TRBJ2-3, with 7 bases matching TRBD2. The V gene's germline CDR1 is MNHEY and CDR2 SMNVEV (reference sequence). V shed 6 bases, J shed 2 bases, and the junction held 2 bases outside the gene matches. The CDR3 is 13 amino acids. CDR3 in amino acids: CASRLAHTDTQYF. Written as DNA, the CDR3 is TGTGCCAGCAGACTAGCGCACACAGATACGCAGTATTTT.

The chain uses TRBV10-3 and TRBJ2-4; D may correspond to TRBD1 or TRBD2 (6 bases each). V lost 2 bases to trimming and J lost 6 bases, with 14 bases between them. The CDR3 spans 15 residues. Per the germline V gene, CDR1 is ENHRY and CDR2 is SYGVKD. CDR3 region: CAISERGAPGNIQYF. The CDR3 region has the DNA TGTGCCATCAGTGAGAGGGGGGCGCCGGGAAACATTCAGTACTTC.

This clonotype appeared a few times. The CDR3 sequence is CASRRRDSQAYEQYF. As DNA, the CDR3 is TGTGCCAGCAGAAGGAGGGACTCCCAGGCCTACGAGCAGTACTTC. The chain recombines TRBV6-2 or TRBV6-3 with TRBJ2-7; TRBD2 might be the D (6 bases). V was clipped by 6 bases and J by 2 bases, with 17 bases between them. CDR1 MNHEY and CDR2 SVGEGT come from the germline V gene. The length of the CDR3 is 15 residues.

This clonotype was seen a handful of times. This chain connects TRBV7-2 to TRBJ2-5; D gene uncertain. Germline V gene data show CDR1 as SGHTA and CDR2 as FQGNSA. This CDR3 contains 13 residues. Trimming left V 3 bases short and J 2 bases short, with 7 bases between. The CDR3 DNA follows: TGTGCCAGCAGCTTCCAAGTACAAGAGACCCAGTACTTC. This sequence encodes CASSFQVQETQYF.

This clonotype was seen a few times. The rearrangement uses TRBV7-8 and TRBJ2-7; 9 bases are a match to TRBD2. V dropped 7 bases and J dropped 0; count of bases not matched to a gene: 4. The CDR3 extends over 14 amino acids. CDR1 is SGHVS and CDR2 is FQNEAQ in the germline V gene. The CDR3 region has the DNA TGTGCCAGCATCATTAGCGGGGGCTCCTACGAGCAGTACTTC. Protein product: CASIISGGSYEQYF.

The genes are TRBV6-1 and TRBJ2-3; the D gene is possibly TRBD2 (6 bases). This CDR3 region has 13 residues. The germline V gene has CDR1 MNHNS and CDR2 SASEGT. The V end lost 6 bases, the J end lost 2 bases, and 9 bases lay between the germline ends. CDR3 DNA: TGTGCCAGCAGGGAGGGAATCACAGATACGCAGTATTTT. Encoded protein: CASREGITDTQYF.

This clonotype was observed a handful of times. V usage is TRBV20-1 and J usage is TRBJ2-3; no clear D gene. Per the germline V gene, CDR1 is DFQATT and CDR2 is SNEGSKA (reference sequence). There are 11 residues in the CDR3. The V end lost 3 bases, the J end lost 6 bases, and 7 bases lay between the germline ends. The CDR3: CSASVVDTQYF. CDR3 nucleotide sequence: TGCAGTGCTAGCGTGGTCGATACGCAGTATTTT.

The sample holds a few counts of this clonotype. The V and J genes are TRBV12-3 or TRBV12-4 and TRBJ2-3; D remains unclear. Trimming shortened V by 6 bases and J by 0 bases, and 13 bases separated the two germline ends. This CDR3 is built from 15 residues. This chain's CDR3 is CASSLFRSSTDTQYF. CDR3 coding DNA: TGTGCCAGCAGCCTATTTCGATCTAGCACAGATACGCAGTATTTT.

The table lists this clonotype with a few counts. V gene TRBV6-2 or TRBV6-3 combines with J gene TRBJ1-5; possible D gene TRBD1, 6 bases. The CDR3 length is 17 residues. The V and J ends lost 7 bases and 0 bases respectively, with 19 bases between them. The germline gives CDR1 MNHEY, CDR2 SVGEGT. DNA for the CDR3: TGTGCCAGCATGGGGATGAATGGACAGCATAGCAATCAGCCCCAGCATTTT. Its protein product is CASMGMNGQHSNQPQHF.

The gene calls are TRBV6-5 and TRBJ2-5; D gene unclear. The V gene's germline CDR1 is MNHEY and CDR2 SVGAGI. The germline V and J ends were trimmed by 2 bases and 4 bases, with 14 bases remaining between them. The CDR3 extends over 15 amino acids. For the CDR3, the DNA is TGTGCCAGCAGTTACAGCAGACCTAATCTAGAGACCCAGTACTTC. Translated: CASSYSRPNLETQYF.

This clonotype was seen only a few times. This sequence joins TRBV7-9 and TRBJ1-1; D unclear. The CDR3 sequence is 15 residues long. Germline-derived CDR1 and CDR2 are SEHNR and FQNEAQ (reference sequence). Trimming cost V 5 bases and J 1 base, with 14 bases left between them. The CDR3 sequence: CASSIQLVGNTEAFF. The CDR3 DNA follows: TGTGCCAGCAGCATCCAACTAGTAGGGAACACTGAAGCTTTCTTT.

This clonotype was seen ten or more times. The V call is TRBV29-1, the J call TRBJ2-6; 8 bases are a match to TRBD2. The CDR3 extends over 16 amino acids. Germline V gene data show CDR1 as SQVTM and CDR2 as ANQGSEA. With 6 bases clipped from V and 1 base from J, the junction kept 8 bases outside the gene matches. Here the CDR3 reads CSVPAGGSSGANVLTF. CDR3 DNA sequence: TGCAGCGTCCCCGCGGGAGGTTCTTCTGGGGCCAACGTCCTGACTTTC.

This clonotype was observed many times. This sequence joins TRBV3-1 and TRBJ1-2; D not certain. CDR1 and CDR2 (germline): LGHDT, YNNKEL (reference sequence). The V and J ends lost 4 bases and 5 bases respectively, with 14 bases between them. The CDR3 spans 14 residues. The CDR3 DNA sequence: TGTGCCAGCAGCCGGTCGGATGAAATGTATGGCTACACCTTC. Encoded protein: CASSRSDEMYGYTF.

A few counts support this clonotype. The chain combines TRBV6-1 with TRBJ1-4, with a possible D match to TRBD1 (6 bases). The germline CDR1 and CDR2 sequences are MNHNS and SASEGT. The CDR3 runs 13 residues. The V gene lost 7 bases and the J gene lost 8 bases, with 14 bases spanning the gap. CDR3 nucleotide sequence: TGTGCCAGCAACAGGGTGGTTGACGAAAAACTGTTTTTT. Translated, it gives CASNRVVDEKLFF.

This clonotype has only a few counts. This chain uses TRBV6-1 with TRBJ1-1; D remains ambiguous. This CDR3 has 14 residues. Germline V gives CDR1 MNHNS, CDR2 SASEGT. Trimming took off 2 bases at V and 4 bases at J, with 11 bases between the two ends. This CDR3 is CASSEMYSGTEAFF. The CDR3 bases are TGTGCCAGCAGTGAAATGTACAGCGGCACTGAAGCTTTCTTT.

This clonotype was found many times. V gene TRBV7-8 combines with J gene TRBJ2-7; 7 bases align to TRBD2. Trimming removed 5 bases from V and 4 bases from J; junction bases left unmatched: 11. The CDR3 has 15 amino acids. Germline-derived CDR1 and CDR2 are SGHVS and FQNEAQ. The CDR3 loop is CASSPRAGEVYEQYF. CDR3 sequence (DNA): TGTGCCAGCAGCCCCCGGGCGGGAGAGGTATACGAGCAGTACTTC. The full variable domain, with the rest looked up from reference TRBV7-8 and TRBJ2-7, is GAGVSQSPRYKVAKRGQDVALRCDPISGHVSLFWYQQALGQGPEFLTYFQNEAQLDKSGLPSDRFFAERPEGSVSTLKIQRTQQEDSAVYLCASSPRAGEVYEQYFGPGTRLTVT.

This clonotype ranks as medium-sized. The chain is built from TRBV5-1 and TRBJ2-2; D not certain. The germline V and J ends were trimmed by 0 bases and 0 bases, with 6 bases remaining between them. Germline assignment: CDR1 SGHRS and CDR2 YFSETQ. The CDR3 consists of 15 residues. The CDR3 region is CASSLVLSNTGELFF. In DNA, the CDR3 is TGCGCCAGCAGCTTGGTCCTGTCGAACACCGGGGAGCTGTTTTTT. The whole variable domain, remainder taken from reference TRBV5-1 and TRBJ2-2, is KAGVTQTPRYLIKTRGQQVTLSCSPISGHRSVSWYQQTPGQGLQFLFEYFSETQRNKGNFPGRFSGRQFSNSRSEMNVSTLELGDSALYLCASSLVLSNTGELFFGEGSRLTVL.

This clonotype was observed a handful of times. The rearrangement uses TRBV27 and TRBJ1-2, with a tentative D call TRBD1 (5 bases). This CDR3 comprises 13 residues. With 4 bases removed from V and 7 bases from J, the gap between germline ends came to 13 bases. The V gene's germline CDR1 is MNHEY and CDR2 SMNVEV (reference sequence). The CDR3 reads CASSSSGGFGYTF. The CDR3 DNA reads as TGTGCCAGCAGTTCCTCGGGGGGGTTTGGCTACACCTTC.

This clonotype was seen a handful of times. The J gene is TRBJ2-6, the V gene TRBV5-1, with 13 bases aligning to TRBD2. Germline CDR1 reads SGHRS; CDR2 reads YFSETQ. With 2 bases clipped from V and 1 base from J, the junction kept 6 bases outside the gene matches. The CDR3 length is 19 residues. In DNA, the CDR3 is TGCGCCAGCAGCTTCCCTTGGACTAGCGGGAGATCTGGGGCCAACGTCCTGACTTTC. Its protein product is CASSFPWTSGRSGANVLTF.

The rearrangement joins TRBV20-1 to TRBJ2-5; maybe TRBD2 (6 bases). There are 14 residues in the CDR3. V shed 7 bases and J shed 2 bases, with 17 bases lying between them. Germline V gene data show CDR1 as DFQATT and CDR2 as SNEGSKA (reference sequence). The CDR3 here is CSGYPGLGQETQYF. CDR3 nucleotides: TGCAGTGGGTATCCGGGACTGGGGCAAGAGACCCAGTACTTC.

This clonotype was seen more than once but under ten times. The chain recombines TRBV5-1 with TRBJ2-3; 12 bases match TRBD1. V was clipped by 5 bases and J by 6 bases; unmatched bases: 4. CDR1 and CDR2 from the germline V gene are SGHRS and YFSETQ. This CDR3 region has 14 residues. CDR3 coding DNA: TGCGCCAGCAGGAGGGACAGGGGGCTGGATACGCAGTATTTT. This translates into CASRRDRGLDTQYF.

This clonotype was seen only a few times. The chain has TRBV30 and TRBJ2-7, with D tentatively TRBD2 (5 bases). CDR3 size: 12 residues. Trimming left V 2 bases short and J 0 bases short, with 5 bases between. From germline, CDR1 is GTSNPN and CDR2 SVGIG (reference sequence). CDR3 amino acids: CAWSRGSYEQYF. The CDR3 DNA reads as TGTGCCTGGAGTCGGGGCTCCTACGAGCAGTACTTC.

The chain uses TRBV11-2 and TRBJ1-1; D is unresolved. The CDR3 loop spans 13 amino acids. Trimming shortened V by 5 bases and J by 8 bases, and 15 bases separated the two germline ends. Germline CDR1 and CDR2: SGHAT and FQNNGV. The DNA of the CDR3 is TGTGCCAGCAGCCCCCTTGAACCGAGGGAAGCTTTCTTT. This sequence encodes CASSPLEPREAFF.

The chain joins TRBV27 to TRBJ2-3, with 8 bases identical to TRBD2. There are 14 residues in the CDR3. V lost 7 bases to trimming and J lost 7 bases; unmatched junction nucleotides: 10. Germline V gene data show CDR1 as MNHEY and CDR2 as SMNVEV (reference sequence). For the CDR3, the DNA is TGTGCCAGCATGGACGGGGGGGCCTCGTATACGCAGTATTTT. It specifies CASMDGGASYTQYF.